The 13 T cell receptor beta chains below all came from one sample that was sequenced in a study of CD8 T cells in ankylosing spondylitis. General observations from the study: Seemingly distinctive of ankylosing spondylitis blood was a TCR beta motif formed by eight highly homologous variants.

Their recognized antigens are unknown. TCRdb passed the 5' RACE reads through MiXCR, listing each CDR3 protein once. This table holds around 770,000 distinct CDR3 sequences, around 20% found once. The sample comprised blood, either unsorted or a sorted T cell fraction (not recorded which). These receptors were obtained from a male donor with ankylosing spondylitis.

CDR3 bases: TGTGCCAGCAGCTCTACCCGGGACATGACCTACGAGCAGTACTTC. It yields the protein CASSSTRDMTYEQYF. The chain uses TRBV7-2 and TRBJ2-7; tentative D call: TRBD1 (6 bases). Trimming stripped 4 bases from V and 2 bases from J, with 15 bases between. The germline CDR1 and CDR2 sequences are SGHTA and FQGNSA. The CDR3 extends over 15 amino acids.

This clonotype was detected ten times or more. This sequence joins TRBV7-8 and TRBJ2-1, with D possibly being TRBD2 (6 bases). This CDR3 comprises 13 residues. Germline V gene data show CDR1 as SGHVS and CDR2 as FQNEAQ. V was trimmed by 5 bases and J by 9 bases, leaving 14 bases between them. CDR3 nucleotides: TGTGCCAGCAGCAAGGACCGGGGGAGTGAGCAGTTCTTC. It codes for CASSKDRGSEQFF.

V and J are TRBV20-1 and TRBJ2-1, with no clear D. Germline V CDR1 and CDR2: DFQATT, SNEGSKA (reference sequence). Trimming pared 1 base from V and 7 bases from J, leaving 20 bases between. There are 16 residues in the CDR3. CDR3 coding DNA: TGCAGTGCTAGAGCCCTCCGGCTAGTAGGGTTGAATGAGCAGTTCTTC. This sequence encodes CSARALRLVGLNEQFF.

This clonotype was observed many times. This chain joins TRBV29-1 and TRBJ2-5; 8 bases line up with TRBD2. Germline values: CDR1 SQVTM, CDR2 ANQGSEA. V shed 7 bases and J 5 bases; nucleotides not matched to a gene: 9. The CDR3 consists of 13 residues. This CDR3 is CSARSGSGETQYF. In DNA form, the CDR3 reads TGCAGCGCCAGAAGCGGGAGTGGTGAGACCCAGTACTTC. The whole variable domain, filled in from reference TRBV29-1 and TRBJ2-5, reads SAVISQKPSRDICQRGTSLTIQCQVDSQVTMMFWYRQQPGQSLTLIATANQGSEATYESGFVIDKFPISRPNLTFSTLTVSNMSPEDSSIYLCSARSGSGETQYFGPGTRLLVL.

There are a few counts of this clonotype. The rearrangement links TRBV28 to TRBJ1-1; D unclear. Germline V gene lookup returns CDR1 MDHEN and CDR2 SYDVKM. The CDR3 is 14 residues long. With 5 bases removed from V and 0 bases from J, the gap between germline ends came to 10 bases. CDR3 bases: TGTGCCAGCAGTCCACAGAGTTTGAACACTGAAGCTTTCTTT. Its translation: CASSPQSLNTEAFF.

The chain's CDR3 is CSAVNSWGPGDEFF. As DNA, the CDR3 is TGCAGTGCCGTTAACAGTTGGGGCCCAGGCGACGAGTTCTTC. The V gene is TRBV20-1, the J gene TRBJ2-1, with a tentative D call TRBD1 (5 bases). Germline CDR1 and CDR2: DFQATT and SNEGSKA (reference sequence). Trimming took off 6 bases at V and 14 bases at J, with 26 bases between the two ends. This CDR3 region has 14 residues.

A few counts support this clonotype. The gene calls are TRBV20-1 and TRBJ1-6, with no clear D. The length of the CDR3 is 15 residues. From germline, CDR1 is DFQATT and CDR2 SNEGSKA (reference sequence). Trimming took 1 base from V and 0 from J, leaving 7 bases between them. The CDR3 DNA sequence: TGCAGTGCTAGAGGAGAGACCTCCTATAATTCACCCCTCCACTTT. Translation gives CSARGETSYNSPLHF.

There are a few counts of this clonotype. This rearrangement joins TRBV24-1 to TRBJ2-7; no clear D gene. The CDR3 contains 15 residues. CDR1 is KGHDR, CDR2 SFDVKD, per germline. The ends were cut back, 2 bases at V and 2 bases at J, with 12 bases in the middle. The CDR3 sequence: CATSDYRVRTYEQYF. DNA of the CDR3: TGTGCCACCAGTGATTACCGGGTTAGGACCTACGAGCAGTACTTC.

V gene TRBV6-5 combines with J gene TRBJ1-1; no firm D call. The V gene's germline CDR1 is MNHEY and CDR2 SVGAGI. The CDR3 has 13 residues. Trimming took off 0 bases at V and 3 bases at J, with 5 bases between the two ends. The CDR3, as DNA: TGTGCCAGCAGTTACTCGAAGTACACTGAAGCTTTCTTT. This encodes CASSYSKYTEAFF.

The J gene is TRBJ2-2, the V gene TRBV12-3 or TRBV12-4; possible D gene TRBD2, 5 bases. Between the trimmed V and J ends, which lost 2 bases and 6 bases, there was a span of 13 bases. This CDR3 has 15 residues. The CDR3 region is CASSLTASWAGELFF. The DNA for the CDR3 is TGTGCCAGCAGTTTAACTGCTAGCTGGGCCGGGGAGCTGTTTTTT.

The chain joins TRBV7-3 to TRBJ2-2; the D is unclear. The germline gives CDR1 SGHTA, CDR2 FQGTGA. V was trimmed by 5 bases and J by 7 bases, leaving 11 bases between them. This CDR3 comprises 13 residues. The CDR3 protein is CASSPNLGGELFF. Written as DNA, the CDR3 is TGTGCCAGCAGCCCTAACTTGGGCGGGGAGCTGTTTTTT.

V is TRBV3-1 and J is TRBJ2-7, with TRBD2 matching over 7 bases. V lost 0 bases, J lost 2 bases, and 7 bases stayed unmatched. The germline V gene encodes CDR1 LGHDT and CDR2 YNNKEL (reference sequence). The CDR3 length is 16 residues. In nucleotides, the CDR3 is TGTGCCAGCAGCCAAGAGCGGCTAGCGGACCCCTACGAGCAGTACTTC. Translating it yields CASSQERLADPYEQYF.

This clonotype has a count of ten or more. The chain links TRBV12-3 or TRBV12-4 to TRBJ2-3, with 7 nucleotides matching TRBD2. The CDR3 is made up of 15 amino acids. Germline trimming cut 4 bases from V and 3 bases from J; bases unmatched to any gene: 7. Here the CDR3 reads CASSSLAGVTDTQYF. The CDR3 DNA is TGTGCCAGCAGTTCCCTCGCGGGAGTAACAGATACGCAGTATTTT.